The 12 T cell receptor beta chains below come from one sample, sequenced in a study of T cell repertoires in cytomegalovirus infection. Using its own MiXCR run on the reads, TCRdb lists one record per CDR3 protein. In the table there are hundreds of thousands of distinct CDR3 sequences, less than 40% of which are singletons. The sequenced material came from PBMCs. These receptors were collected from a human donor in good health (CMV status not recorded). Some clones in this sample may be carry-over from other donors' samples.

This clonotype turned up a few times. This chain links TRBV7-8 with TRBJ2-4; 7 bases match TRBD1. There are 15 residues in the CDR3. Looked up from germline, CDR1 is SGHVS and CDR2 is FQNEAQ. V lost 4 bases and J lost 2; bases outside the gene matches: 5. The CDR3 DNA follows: TGTGCCAGCAGCTCCCTGACAGGGTCCAAAAACATTCAGTACTTC. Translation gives CASSSLTGSKNIQYF.

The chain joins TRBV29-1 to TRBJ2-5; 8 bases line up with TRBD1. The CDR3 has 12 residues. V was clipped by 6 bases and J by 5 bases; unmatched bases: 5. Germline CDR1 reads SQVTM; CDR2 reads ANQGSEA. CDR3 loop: CSVGQGLETQYF. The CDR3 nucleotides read TGCAGCGTCGGACAGGGTTTGGAGACCCAGTACTTC.

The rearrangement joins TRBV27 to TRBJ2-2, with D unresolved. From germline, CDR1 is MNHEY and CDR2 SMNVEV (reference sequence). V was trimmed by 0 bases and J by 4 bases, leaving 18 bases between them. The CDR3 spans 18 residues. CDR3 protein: CASSLSRAPRPSTGELFF. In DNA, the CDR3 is TGTGCCAGCAGTTTATCGAGAGCCCCCAGACCCAGCACCGGGGAGCTGTTTTTT.

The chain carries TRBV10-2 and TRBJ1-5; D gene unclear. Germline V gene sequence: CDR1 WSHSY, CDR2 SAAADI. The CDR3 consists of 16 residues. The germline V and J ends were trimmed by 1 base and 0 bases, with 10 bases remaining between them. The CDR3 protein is CASSELVTDSNQPQHF. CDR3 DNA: TGCGCCAGCAGTGAGTTGGTGACGGATAGCAATCAGCCCCAGCATTTT.

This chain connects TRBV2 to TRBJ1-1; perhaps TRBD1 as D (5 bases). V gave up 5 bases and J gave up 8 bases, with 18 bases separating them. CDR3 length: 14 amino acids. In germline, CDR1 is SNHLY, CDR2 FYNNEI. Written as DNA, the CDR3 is TGTGCCAGCAGTAAAAACGTCGACAGCATAGAAGCTTTCTTT. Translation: CASSKNVDSIEAFF.

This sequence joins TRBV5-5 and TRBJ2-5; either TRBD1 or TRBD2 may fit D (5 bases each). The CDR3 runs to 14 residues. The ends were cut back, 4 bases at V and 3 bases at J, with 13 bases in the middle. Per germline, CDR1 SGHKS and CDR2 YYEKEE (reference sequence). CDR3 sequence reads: CASSLGTVKETQYF. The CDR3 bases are TGTGCCAGCAGCCTGGGGACGGTAAAAGAGACCCAGTACTTC.

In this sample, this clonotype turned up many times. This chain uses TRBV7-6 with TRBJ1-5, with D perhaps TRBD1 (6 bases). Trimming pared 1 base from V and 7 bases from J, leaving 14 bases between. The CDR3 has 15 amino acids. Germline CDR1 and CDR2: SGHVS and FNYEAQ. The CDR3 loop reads CASSLGVGGGQPQHF. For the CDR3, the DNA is TGTGCCAGCAGCTTAGGTGTGGGGGGCGGACAGCCCCAGCATTTT.

CDR3 DNA: TGTGCCAGCAGTTACGGCAGGGAGGGCTACACCTTC. It encodes CASSYGREGYTF. This chain links TRBV28 with TRBJ1-2; D perhaps matches TRBD1 (5 bases). The V gene lost 4 bases and the J gene lost 8 bases, with 11 bases spanning the gap. CDR1 is MDHEN and CDR2 is SYDVKM in the germline V gene. The CDR3 runs 12 residues.

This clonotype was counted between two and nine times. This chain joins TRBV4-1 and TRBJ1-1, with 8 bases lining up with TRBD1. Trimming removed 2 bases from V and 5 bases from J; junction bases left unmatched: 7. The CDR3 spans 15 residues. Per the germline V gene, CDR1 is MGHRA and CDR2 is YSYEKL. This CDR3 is CASSQIQGEGTEAFF. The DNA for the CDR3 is TGCGCCAGCAGCCAAATACAGGGGGAGGGGACTGAAGCTTTCTTT.

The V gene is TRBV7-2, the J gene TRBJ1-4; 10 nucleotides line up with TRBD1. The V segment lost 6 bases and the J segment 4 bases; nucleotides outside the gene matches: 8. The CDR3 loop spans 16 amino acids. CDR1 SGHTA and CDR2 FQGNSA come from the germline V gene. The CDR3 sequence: CASRRRQGAGNEKLFF. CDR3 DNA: TGTGCCAGCAGACGTCGACAGGGGGCGGGTAATGAAAAACTGTTTTTT.

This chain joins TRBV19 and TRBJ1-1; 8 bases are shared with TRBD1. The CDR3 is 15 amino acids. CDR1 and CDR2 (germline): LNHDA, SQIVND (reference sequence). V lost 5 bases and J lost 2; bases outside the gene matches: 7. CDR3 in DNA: TGTGCCAGTAGTTACCCCGGACAGGGAAACACTGAAGCTTTCTTT. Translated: CASSYPGQGNTEAFF.

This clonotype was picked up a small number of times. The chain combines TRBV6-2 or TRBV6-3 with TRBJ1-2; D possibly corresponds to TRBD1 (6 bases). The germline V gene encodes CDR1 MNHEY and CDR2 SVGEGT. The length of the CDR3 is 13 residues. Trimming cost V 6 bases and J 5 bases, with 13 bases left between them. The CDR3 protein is CASSQLGGYGYTF. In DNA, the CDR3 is TGTGCCAGCAGCCAACTAGGGGGATATGGCTACACCTTC.